The 30 T cell receptor beta chains listed next were all sequenced from one sample in a study of T cell responses to AZD1222 COVID-19 vaccine. Here immunoSEQ multiplex PCR was the method, and the copy in TCRdb shows in-frame clones only, minus some. The sample has about 110,000 clones; 89% are singletons. Specimen: peripheral blood, collected on day 0 of AZD1222 vaccination. These receptors were taken from an adult in good health.

The chain joins TRBV3-1 (or the pseudogene TRBV3-2) to TRBJ1-1; a possible D gene is TRBD1 (6 bases). The V end was cut by 0 bases, the J end by 3 bases, with 11 bases between. Per the germline V gene, CDR1 is LGHDT and CDR2 is YNNKEL (reference sequence). There are 15 residues in the CDR3. This CDR3 reads CASSQEWGADTEAFF. The CDR3 DNA follows: TGTGCCAGCAGCCAAGAATGGGGGGCTGACACTGAAGCTTTCTTT.

The chain recombines TRBV27 with TRBJ2-3, with D uncertain. This CDR3 has 11 amino acids. V was pared by 5 bases and J by 4 bases, with 4 bases between. Germline loops: CDR1 MNHEY, CDR2 SMNVEV (reference sequence). CDR3 loop: CASSRSDTQYF. The DNA of the CDR3 is TGTGCCAGCAGTAGATCAGATACGCAGTATTTT.

The chain couples TRBV5-1 to TRBJ2-7, with 8 bases matching TRBD2. Trimming removed 4 bases from V and 0 bases from J; junction bases left unmatched: 9. CDR1 and CDR2 from the germline V gene are SGHRS and YFSETQ. The CDR3 sequence is 16 residues long. CDR3 loop: CASSRSGGRSSYEQYF. The CDR3 DNA sequence: TGCGCCAGCAGCCGGAGCGGGGGCAGGAGCTCCTACGAGCAGTACTTC.

The rearrangement links TRBV7-9 to TRBJ1-2; D call uncertain. Germline V gives CDR1 SEHNR, CDR2 FQNEAQ (reference sequence). This CDR3 comprises 15 residues. The ends were cut back, 6 bases at V and 1 base at J, with 15 bases in the middle. This CDR3 is CASREAAVGNYGYTF. CDR3 in DNA: TGTGCCAGCAGAGAGGCAGCCGTGGGTAACTATGGCTACACCTTC.

V and J are TRBV4-2 and TRBJ1-4, with TRBD1 matching 7 bases. Trimming cost V 3 bases and J 5 bases; bases outside gene matches: 3. The CDR3 runs to 14 residues. Germline V gene data show CDR1 as LGHNA and CDR2 as YNFKEQ. The CDR3 DNA sequence: TGTGCCAGCAGCCAGGGACAGACGAATGAAAAACTGTTTTTT. Protein: CASSQGQTNEKLFF.

This chain links TRBV24-1 with TRBJ2-1, with TRBD2 identical over 7 bases. Trimming removed 6 bases from V and 4 bases from J; junction bases left unmatched: 8. Looked up from germline, CDR1 is KGHDR and CDR2 is SFDVKD. This CDR3 has 15 residues. In DNA form, the CDR3 reads TGTGCCACCAGTTTGGCTAGCGGTGGATACAATGAGCAGTTCTTC. Amino acid sequence: CATSLASGGYNEQFF.

The chain uses TRBV12-2 and TRBJ1-5; the DNA was not used to check the table's D call, TRBD1. TRBV12-2 is labeled a pseudogene. CDR3 length: 14 residues. The CDR3 is CASRPRGICQPQHF. The CDR3 bases are TGTGCAAGTCGCCCGAGGGGGATTTGCCAGCCCCAGCATTTT.

The rearrangement joins TRBV19 to TRBJ1-2; 7 nucleotides align to TRBD1. The CDR3 has 17 amino acids. Per the germline V gene, CDR1 is LNHDA and CDR2 is SQIVND (reference sequence). V shed 4 bases and J 6 bases; nucleotides not matched to a gene: 17. The CDR3 DNA reads as TGTGCCAGTAGTAAAACCGGAACGGACAGGATTATGAATGGCTACACCTTC. Amino acids: CASSKTGTDRIMNGYTF.

The V call is TRBV7-2, the J call TRBJ1-1, with D possibly matching TRBD1 (5 bases). This CDR3 spans 13 amino acids. Germline assignment: CDR1 SGHTA and CDR2 FQGNSA. The germline V and J ends were trimmed by 2 bases and 5 bases, with 9 bases remaining between them. The DNA of the CDR3 is TGTGCCAGCAGCTTATATGGGGGGACTGAAGCTTTCTTT. This encodes CASSLYGGTEAFF. The variable domain in full, with the rest retrieved from reference TRBV7-2 and TRBJ1-1, is GAGVSQSPSNKVTEKGKDVELRCDPISGHTALYWYRQSLGQGLEFLIYFQGNSAPDKSGLPSDRFSAERTGGSVSTLTIQRTQQEDSAVYLCASSLYGGTEAFFGQGTRLTVV.

The genes are TRBV12-3 or TRBV12-4 and TRBJ1-5, with no clear D. The CDR3 is made up of 12 amino acids. V dropped 5 bases and J dropped 7 bases, with 9 bases sitting between them. CDR3: CASSRLTQPQHF. DNA of the CDR3: TGTGCCAGCAGTCGACTAACCCAGCCCCAGCATTTT.

Concerning this clone: Within the sample, other DNA sequences also encode this same CDR3. This sequence joins TRBV18 and TRBJ2-1; no reliable D call. Germline V gene lookup returns CDR1 KGHSH and CDR2 LQKENI. V gave up 2 bases and J gave up 7 bases, with 9 bases separating them. The CDR3 has 13 residues. CDR3 DNA: TGTGCCAGCTCACCATCCGGCCCTAATGAGCAGTTCTTC. Translation: CASSPSGPNEQFF.

The chain links TRBV28 to TRBJ2-1; TRBD1 agrees at 8 bases. Germline trimming cut 5 bases from V and 8 bases from J; bases unmatched to any gene: 5. CDR1 is MDHEN and CDR2 is SYDVKM in the germline V gene. The CDR3 totals 13 residues. CDR3 residues: CASSPPGGYEQFF. In DNA, the CDR3 is TGTGCCAGCAGTCCCCCAGGGGGCTATGAGCAGTTCTTC.

This chain joins TRBV9 and TRBJ1-1; D gene unclear. The CDR3 spans 17 residues. V dropped 0 bases and J dropped 0 bases, with 15 bases sitting between them. CDR1 and CDR2 from the germline V gene are SGDLS and YYNGEE. The CDR3 reads CASSVGRSGRMNTEAFF. The CDR3 DNA reads TGTGCCAGCAGCGTAGGGCGGAGTGGGAGAATGAACACTGAAGCTTTCTTT.

The chain joins TRBV12-3 or TRBV12-4 to TRBJ2-1; 13 nucleotides align to TRBD2. The CDR3 has 13 amino acids. J was trimmed by 8 bases and V by 6 bases; bases with no gene match: 1. CDR3 sequence: CASRTSGRDEQFF. Written as DNA, the CDR3 is TGTGCCAGCAGAACTAGCGGGAGGGATGAGCAGTTCTTC.

V usage is TRBV19 and J usage is TRBJ1-2; 12 bases line up with TRBD1. CDR1 is LNHDA and CDR2 is SQIVND in the germline V gene (reference sequence). CDR3 length: 16 residues. V lost 2 bases to trimming and J lost 4 bases; unmatched junction nucleotides: 5. CDR3 in amino acids: CASSIMGQGASYGYTF. Written as DNA, the CDR3 is TGTGCCAGTAGTATAATGGGACAGGGGGCCAGCTATGGCTACACCTTC. Full variable domain (outside the CDR3, taken from reference TRBV19 and TRBJ1-2): DGGITQSPKYLFRKEGQNVTLSCEQNLNHDAMYWYRQDPGQGLRLIYYSQIVNDFQKGDIAEGYSVSREKKESFPLTVTSAQKNPTAFYLCASSIMGQGASYGYTFGSGTRLTVV.

J is TRBJ2-2 and V is TRBV6-2 or TRBV6-3, with 10 bases aligning to TRBD2. Trimming removed 0 bases from V and 0 bases from J; junction bases left unmatched: 4. Germline V gene sequence: CDR1 MNHEY, CDR2 SVGEGT. The CDR3 is 18 amino acids. CDR3 residues: CASSYSMSGRANTGELFF. CDR3 sequence (DNA): TGTGCCAGCAGTTACTCCATGAGCGGGAGGGCGAACACCGGGGAGCTGTTTTTT.

The V and J genes are TRBV18 and TRBJ2-7; 8 bases align to TRBD1. V trimming: 1 base; J trimming: 0 bases; junction bases outside the gene matches: 5. Germline V gene data show CDR1 as KGHSH and CDR2 as LQKENI. This CDR3 is 16 amino acids long. The CDR3 loop reads CASSPRAGQDSYEQYF. CDR3 nucleotides: TGTGCCAGCTCACCACGGGCGGGACAGGACTCCTACGAGCAGTACTTC.

In its sample, this clone was seen a few times. The chain combines TRBV7-2 with TRBJ2-2; perhaps TRBD2 as D (6 bases). Trimming stripped 7 bases from V and 6 bases from J, with 12 bases between. This CDR3 has 13 amino acids. Germline CDR1 and CDR2: SGHTA and FQGNSA. The CDR3 loop is CASNSWGAGELFF. DNA of the CDR3: TGTGCCAGCAACTCGTGGGGGGCCGGGGAGCTGTTTTTT.

The chain links TRBV5-5 to TRBJ1-3; the match to TRBD1 covers 7 bases. V shed 4 bases and J 1 base; nucleotides not matched to a gene: 5. The CDR3 has 15 residues. Germline assignment: CDR1 SGHKS and CDR2 YYEKEE (reference sequence). This CDR3 is CASSPYRGSGNTIYF. In nucleotides, the CDR3 is TGTGCCAGCAGCCCCTACAGGGGTTCTGGAAACACCATATATTTT.

A single count supports this clone. The CDR3: CASKHSNDGYTF. CDR3 bases: TGTGCCAGCAAGCATAGTAATGATGGCTACACCTTC. This chain links TRBV5-6 with TRBJ1-2; D uncertain. The germline V gene has CDR1 SGHDT and CDR2 YYEEEE. This CDR3 comprises 12 residues. Trimming shortened V by 6 bases and J by 6 bases, and 12 bases separated the two germline ends.

This sequence joins TRBV19 and TRBJ1-3; D is unclear. The V and J ends lost 7 bases and 4 bases respectively, with 14 bases between them. CDR1 LNHDA and CDR2 SQIVND come from the germline V gene (reference sequence). The CDR3 is 14 amino acids. As DNA, the CDR3 is TGTGCCAGTACCCGGGCCTCCTCCGGAAACACCATATATTTT. It codes for CASTRASSGNTIYF.

V and J are TRBV11-2 and TRBJ2-7; D may be TRBD1 or TRBD2 (5 bases each). From germline, CDR1 is SGHAT and CDR2 FQNNGV. Between the trimmed V and J ends, which lost 0 bases and 0 bases, there was a span of 15 bases. CDR3 length equals 17 residues. The CDR3 protein is CASSLDPLGAPSYEQYF. The CDR3 nucleotides are TGTGCCAGCAGCTTAGATCCCCTCGGGGCTCCCTCCTACGAGCAGTACTTC.

This chain's CDR3 is CASSDLAGAYNEQFF. The CDR3 bases are TGCGCCAGCAGTGATTTAGCGGGTGCCTACAATGAGCAGTTCTTC. The V gene is TRBV10-2, the J gene TRBJ2-1, with 7 nucleotides matching TRBD2. Unmatched junction bases numbered 4, after V lost 3 bases and J lost 2 bases. Germline-derived CDR1 and CDR2 are WSHSY and SAAADI. The CDR3 runs to 15 residues.

CDR3 in amino acids: CARSANYRDRSGYTF. The DNA for the CDR3 is TGTGCCAGAAGCGCGAACTACCGGGACAGAAGTGGCTACACCTTC. The chain has TRBV7-5 and TRBJ1-2; no DNA check was done on the table's D call, TRBD1. TRBV7-5 is reported as a pseudogene. This CDR3 has 15 residues.

CDR3 sequence: CASSFGGHNGELFF. Written as DNA, the CDR3 is TGTGCCAGCAGCTTTGGGGGGCACAACGGGGAGCTGTTTTTT. The rearrangement uses TRBV5-4 and TRBJ2-2; D possibly matches TRBD1 or TRBD2 (6 bases each). The CDR3 consists of 14 residues. V was trimmed by 2 bases and J by 7 bases, leaving 12 bases between them. Germline V gene data show CDR1 as SGHNT and CDR2 as YYREEE (reference sequence).

V is TRBV12-3 or TRBV12-4 and J is TRBJ1-2; a possible D gene is TRBD1 (5 bases). The V end lost 2 bases, the J end lost 7 bases, and 11 bases lay between the germline ends. The CDR3 covers 13 residues. CDR3 sequence: CASSLWGQGGYTF. The CDR3 region has the DNA TGTGCCAGCAGTTTATGGGGTCAGGGTGGCTACACCTTC.

This clone was picked up one time. This chain uses TRBV6-5 with TRBJ1-4; D unresolved. CDR3 length: 15 residues. Between the trimmed V and J ends, which lost 4 bases and 5 bases, there was a span of 14 bases. From germline, CDR1 is MNHEY and CDR2 SVGAGI. The CDR3: CASSFLPGLNEKLFF. The CDR3 region has the DNA TGTGCCAGCAGTTTCTTACCGGGCCTCAATGAAAAACTGTTTTTT.

V usage is TRBV5-1 and J usage is TRBJ2-2; weak D call: TRBD1 (6 bases). The CDR3 is made up of 17 amino acids. Germline-derived CDR1 and CDR2 are SGHRS and YFSETQ. The germline V and J ends were trimmed by 4 bases and 3 bases, with 19 bases remaining between them. For the CDR3, the DNA is TGCGCCAGCAGCCCGGGTGGAGCACAGGGAGACACCGGGGAGCTGTTTTTT. This translates into CASSPGGAQGDTGELFF.

This chain uses TRBV18 with TRBJ2-2; 7 nucleotides match TRBD1. The CDR3 loop spans 18 amino acids. Germline V gene data show CDR1 as KGHSH and CDR2 as LQKENI. The V and J ends lost 4 bases and 6 bases, in that order; junction bases with no gene match: 17. As DNA, the CDR3 is TGTGCCAGCTCACTTTACCAGACAGGGTCCGCCCTCCCCGGGGAGCTGTTTTTT. Translation gives CASSLYQTGSALPGELFF. The full variable domain, its missing parts supplied by reference TRBV18 and TRBJ2-2, is NAGVMQNPRHLVRRRGQEARLRCSPMKGHSHVYWYRQLPEEGLKFMVYLQKENIIDESGMPKERFSAEFPKEGPSILRIQQVVRGDSAAYFCASSLYQTGSALPGELFFGEGSRLTVL.

V and J are TRBV7-2 and TRBJ2-5, with D perhaps given as TRBD1 or TRBD2 (5 bases each). Looked up from germline, CDR1 is SGHTA and CDR2 is FQGNSA. V gave up 5 bases and J gave up 0 bases, with 13 bases separating them. The CDR3 is made up of 15 amino acids. CDR3 residues: CASSTGARNQETQYF. CDR3 in DNA: TGTGCCAGCAGCACCGGGGCGAGGAACCAAGAGACCCAGTACTTC.